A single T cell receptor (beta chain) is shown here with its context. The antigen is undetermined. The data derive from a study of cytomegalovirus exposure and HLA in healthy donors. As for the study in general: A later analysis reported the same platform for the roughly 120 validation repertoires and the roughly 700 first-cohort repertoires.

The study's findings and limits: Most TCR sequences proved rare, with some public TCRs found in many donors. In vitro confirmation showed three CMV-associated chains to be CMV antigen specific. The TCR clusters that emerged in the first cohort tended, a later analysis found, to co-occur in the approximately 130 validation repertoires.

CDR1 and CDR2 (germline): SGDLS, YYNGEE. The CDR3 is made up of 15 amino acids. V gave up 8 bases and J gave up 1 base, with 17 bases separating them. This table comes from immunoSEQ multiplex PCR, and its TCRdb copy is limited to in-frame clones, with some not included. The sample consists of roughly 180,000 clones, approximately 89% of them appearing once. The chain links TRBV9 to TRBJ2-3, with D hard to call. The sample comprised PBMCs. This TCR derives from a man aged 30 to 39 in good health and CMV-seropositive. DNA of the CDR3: TGTGCCAGTACTAATGGTGGCCAGGGCACAGATACGCAGTATTTT. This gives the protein CASTNGGQGTDTQYF.